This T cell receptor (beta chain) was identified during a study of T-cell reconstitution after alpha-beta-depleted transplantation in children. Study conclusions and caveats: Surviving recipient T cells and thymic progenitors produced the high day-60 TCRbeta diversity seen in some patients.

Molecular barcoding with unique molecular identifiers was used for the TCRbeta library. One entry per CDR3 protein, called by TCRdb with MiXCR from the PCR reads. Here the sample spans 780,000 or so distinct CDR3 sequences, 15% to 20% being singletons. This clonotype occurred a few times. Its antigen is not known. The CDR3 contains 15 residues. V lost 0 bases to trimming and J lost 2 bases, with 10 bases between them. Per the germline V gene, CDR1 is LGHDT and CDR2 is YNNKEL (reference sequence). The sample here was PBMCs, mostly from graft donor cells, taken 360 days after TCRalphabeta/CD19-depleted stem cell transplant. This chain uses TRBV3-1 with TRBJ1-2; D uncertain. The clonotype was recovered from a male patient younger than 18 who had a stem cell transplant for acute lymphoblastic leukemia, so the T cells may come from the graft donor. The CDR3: CASSQDVIGNYGYTF. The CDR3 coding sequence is TGTGCCAGCAGCCAAGATGTAATTGGGAACTATGGCTACACCTTC.